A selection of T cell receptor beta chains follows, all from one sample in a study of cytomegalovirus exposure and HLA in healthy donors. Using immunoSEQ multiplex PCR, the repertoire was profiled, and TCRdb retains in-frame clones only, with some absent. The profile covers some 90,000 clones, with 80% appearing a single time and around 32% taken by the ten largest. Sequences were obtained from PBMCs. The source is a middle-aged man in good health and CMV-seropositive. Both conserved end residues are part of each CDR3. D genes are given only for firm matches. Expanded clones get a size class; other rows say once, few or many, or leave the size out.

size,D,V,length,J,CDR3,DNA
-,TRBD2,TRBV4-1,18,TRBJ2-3,CASSQELPGPAGGGTQYF,TGCGCCAGCAGCCAAGAGTTGCCGGGACCGGCGGGGGGAGGAACGCAGTATTTT
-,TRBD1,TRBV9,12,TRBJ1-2,CATGQGAIDLTF,TGTGCCACGGGGCAGGGGGCGATAGATCTCACCTTC
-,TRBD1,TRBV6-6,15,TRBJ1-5,CASSDRGRGNQPQHF,TGTGCCAGCAGCGACAGGGGTAGAGGCAATCAGCCCCAGCATTTT
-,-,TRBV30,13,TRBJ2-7,CAWNPGVVYEQYF,TGTGCCTGGAATCCAGGGGTTGTTTACGAGCAGTACTTC
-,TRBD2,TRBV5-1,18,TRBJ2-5,CASSLSGGLIFKSETQYF,TGCGCCAGCAGCTTGTCGGGAGGTTTGATTTTTAAGTCAGAGACCCAGTACTTC
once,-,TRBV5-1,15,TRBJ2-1,CASIKGGRPPFEQFF,TGCGCCAGCATCAAGGGGGGGAGGCCCCCTTTCGAGCAGTTCTTC
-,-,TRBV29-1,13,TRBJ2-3,CSVEIGSIDTQYF,TGCAGCGTTGAAATCGGTTCGATCGATACGCAGTATTTT
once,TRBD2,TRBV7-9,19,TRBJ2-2,CASSSKGLAGGIITGELFF,TGTGCCAGCAGCTCGAAGGGACTAGCGGGAGGAATTATCACCGGGGAGCTGTTTTTT
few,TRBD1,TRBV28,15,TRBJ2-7,CASSLLGQVDYEQYF,TGTGCCAGCAGTTTACTGGGACAGGTGGACTACGAGCAGTACTTC
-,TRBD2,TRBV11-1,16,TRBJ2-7,CASSLDDPRAGYEQYF,TGTGCCAGCAGCCTCGACGACCCCCGAGCGGGGTACGAGCAGTACTTC
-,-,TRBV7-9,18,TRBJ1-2,CASSPSEGAGAQDYGYTF,TGTGCCAGCAGCCCGTCGGAGGGAGCGGGGGCGCAGGACTATGGCTACACCTTC
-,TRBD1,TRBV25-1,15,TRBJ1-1,CASSEAGQGRTEAFF,TGTGCCAGCAGTGAAGCCGGACAGGGTCGCACTGAAGCTTTCTTT
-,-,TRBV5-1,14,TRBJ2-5,CASSFGEGRETQYF,TGCGCCAGCAGCTTCGGAGAGGGAAGGGAGACCCAGTACTTC
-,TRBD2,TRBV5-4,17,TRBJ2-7,CASSSGTSGRSVYEQYF,TGTGCCAGCAGCTCCGGGACTAGCGGGCGCTCCGTCTACGAGCAGTACTTC
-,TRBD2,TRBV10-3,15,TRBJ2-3,CAISVTSGRGDTQYF,TGTGCCATCAGTGTGACTAGCGGGAGGGGGGATACGCAGTATTTT